This paragraph reports one T cell receptor (beta chain). What it recognizes is unknown. Treatment of the sample: some 20 received Ad26.COV2.S at low or high dose, single or two shots; 5 received placebo; per-sample allocation not given. Sampling happened 63 days after the first vaccine or placebo injection. This entry comes from a study of Ad26.COV2.S vaccination and SARS-CoV-2 variants. Study in general: A participant enrolled in the COV1001 Ad26.COV2.S trial arm provided the sample.

Study-wide findings and caveats: Considerable breadth of spike-specific CD8+ and CD4+ T cell responses has reportedly been documented following vaccination.

Trimming took 1 base from V and 6 from J, leaving 10 bases between them. The CDR3 runs to 13 residues. The germline CDR1 and CDR2 sequences are SGHAT and FQNNGV. Clones were read by immunoSEQ multiplex PCR, and TCRdb kept only the in-frame ones, dropping some. The table includes some 340,000 clones, about 85% detected once. The sample consisted of peripheral blood, taken in a trial of Ad26.COV2.S vaccine versus placebo. This sequence was found in a person aged 18-60 years who received the Ad26.COV2.S COVID-19 vaccine or a placebo. J is TRBJ2-7 and V is TRBV11-2; D unresolved. CDR3 sequence: CASSLAVGSEQYF. In DNA, the CDR3 is TGTGCCAGCAGCTTAGCGGTGGGGTCCGAGCAGTACTTC.